These 25 T cell receptor beta chains share one sample of origin, sequenced in a study of esophageal squamous cell carcinoma under preoperative chemotherapy. Time point noted: before preoperative PTX-NDP chemotherapy. TCRdb passed the PCR reads through MiXCR, listing each CDR3 protein once. The sample includes about 30,000 distinct CDR3 sequences, roughly half of them seen just once. This sample was obtained from a patient given preoperative chemotherapy. Receptors originate from a human donor with esophageal squamous cell carcinoma. The donor label of this sample is uncertain.

The chain couples TRBV20-1 to TRBJ2-3; D is possibly TRBD1 (6 bases). V lost 5 bases, J lost 5 bases, and 14 bases lay in between. CDR1 DFQATT and CDR2 SNEGSKA come from the germline V gene (reference sequence). This CDR3 has 13 residues. Here the CDR3 reads CSAETGYEDTQYF. The CDR3 nucleotides are TGCAGTGCTGAAACAGGGTATGAAGATACGCAGTATTTT.

This clonotype occurred many times. V is TRBV5-5 and J is TRBJ2-5; TRBD2 might be the D (5 bases). The ends were cut back, 2 bases at V and 1 base at J, with 9 bases in the middle. CDR3 length: 14 amino acids. Germline-derived CDR1 and CDR2 are SGHKS and YYEKEE (reference sequence). This CDR3 is CASSLIAGQETQYF. The CDR3 region has the DNA TGTGCCAGCAGCTTAATCGCGGGCCAAGAGACCCAGTACTTC.

The chain employs TRBV6-1 and TRBJ2-3; 7 bases are a match to TRBD1. Germline V gene sequence: CDR1 MNHNS, CDR2 SASEGT. There are 15 residues in the CDR3. With V trimmed by 6 bases and J by 14 bases, 20 bases remained unmatched. The CDR3 spells CASSLRAASTGALYF. The CDR3 nucleotides read TGTGCCAGCAGCCTCCGAGCTGCGAGCACAGGGGCGCTGTATTTT.

This clonotype was detected a few times. This chain links TRBV20-1 with TRBJ2-4, with 7 bases matching TRBD2. The CDR3 sequence is 12 residues long. J lost 5 bases, V lost 5 bases, and 3 bases had no gene match. From germline, CDR1 is DFQATT and CDR2 SNEGSKA (reference sequence). The CDR3 region is CSAVTSQNIQYF. Here the CDR3 DNA reads TGCAGTGCTGTGACTAGCCAAAACATTCAGTACTTC.

This clonotype has ten or more counts. The chain joins TRBV6-1 to TRBJ2-3; 9 nucleotides line up with TRBD1. This CDR3 is built from 15 residues. The J segment lost 3 bases and the V segment lost 5 bases, leaving 6 bases of the junction unmatched. Germline V gene data show CDR1 as MNHNS and CDR2 as SASEGT. The CDR3, as DNA: TGTGCCAGCAGTCGCCGGGACAGGGTAACAGATACGCAGTATTTT. Protein: CASSRRDRVTDTQYF.

There are a few counts of this clonotype. The chain employs TRBV18 and TRBJ1-4, with D maybe TRBD1 (5 bases). The germline V and J ends were trimmed by 5 bases and 8 bases, with 9 bases remaining between them. Germline-derived CDR1 and CDR2 are KGHSH and LQKENI. The CDR3 is made up of 12 amino acids. CDR3 nucleotides: TGTGCCAGCTCAGTGCAGGGCGAAAAACTGTTTTTT. Protein sequence: CASSVQGEKLFF.

This clonotype was picked up many times. The chain carries TRBV6-1 and TRBJ2-5; TRBD2 matches at 14 bases. The CDR3 is 18 amino acids. J was trimmed by 5 bases and V by 4 bases; bases with no gene match: 12. In germline, CDR1 is MNHNS, CDR2 SASEGT. This CDR3 reads CASSGGTSGRRGRETQYF. In DNA, the CDR3 is TGTGCCAGCAGTGGTGGGACTAGCGGGAGAAGGGGCCGGGAGACCCAGTACTTC.

As concerns this clonotype: Its ends do not fully match the called genes, so a read error is possible. The chain couples TRBV7-6 to TRBJ2-3; a weak D match, TRBD1 (6 bases). From germline, CDR1 is SGHVS and CDR2 FNYEAQ. This CDR3 has 15 residues. The CDR3: CAGGSGARGQDTQYF. CDR3 nucleotides: TGTGCCGGCGGCTCAGGAGCCAGGGGCCAAGATACGCAGTATTTC.

V and J are TRBV7-3 and TRBJ2-5; tentative D call: TRBD2 (6 bases). Trimming stripped 3 bases from V and 3 bases from J, with 20 bases between. The germline V gene has CDR1 SGHTA and CDR2 FQGTGA. The CDR3 spans 17 residues. The CDR3 DNA reads as TGTGCCAGCAGCTTGGGGCCCGCGGGACGGAACAAAGAGACCCAGTACTTC. Its protein product is CASSLGPAGRNKETQYF.

This sequence joins TRBV12-5 and TRBJ2-3, with 9 bases lining up with TRBD2. The CDR3 covers 12 residues. V was clipped by 4 bases and J by 9 bases; unmatched bases: 2. The V gene's germline CDR1 is LGHNT and CDR2 FRNRAP. The chain's CDR3 is CASGSAGGTQYF. DNA for the CDR3: TGTGCTAGTGGTTCGGCGGGGGGGACGCAGTATTTT. Filled out from reference TRBV12-5 and TRBJ2-3, the complete variable domain reads DARVTQTPRHKVTEMGQEVTMRCQPILGHNTVFWYRQTMMQGLELLAYFRNRAPLDDSGMPKDRFSAEMPDATLATLKIQPSEPRDSAVYFCASGSAGGTQYFGPGTRLTVL.

The chain couples TRBV7-9 to TRBJ2-5; 10 nucleotides align to TRBD1. The CDR3 totals 14 residues. CDR1 is SEHNR and CDR2 is FQNEAQ in the germline V gene (reference sequence). CDR3 residues: CAGRGTGDTETQYF. CDR3 DNA sequence: TGTGCGGGGCGCGGGACAGGGGACACAGAGACCCAGTACTTC.

The gene calls are TRBV7-6 and TRBJ2-3; D is possibly TRBD1 or TRBD2 (5 bases each). The CDR3 totals 14 residues. V dropped 5 bases and J dropped 12 bases, with 21 bases sitting between them. Germline assignment: CDR1 SGHVS and CDR2 FNYEAQ. The CDR3 region is CASSHGAVGETQYF. CDR3 DNA: TGTGCCAGCAGCCACGGAGCAGTAGGGGAGACCCAGTATTTT.

The CDR3 bases are TGTGCCAGCAGTCAAAGCACAGATACGCAGTATTTT. Encoded protein: CASSQSTDTQYF. The rearrangement uses TRBV7-2 and TRBJ2-3; D not resolved. Germline loops: CDR1 SGHTA, CDR2 FQGNSA. The V end was cut by 6 bases, the J end by 0 bases, with 4 bases between. The CDR3 length is 12 residues.

With respect to this clonotype: A junction end diverges from the germline sequence, so it may reflect a read error. CDR3 sequence: CASRLGSGSNAQSF. CDR3 DNA: TGTGCCAGCAGGCTGGGATCTGGATCTAACGCCCAGTCCTTC. This chain joins TRBV6-1 and TRBJ2-5; unclear D gene. Looked up from germline, CDR1 is MNHNS and CDR2 is SASEGT. The CDR3 loop spans 14 amino acids.

There are a few counts of this clonotype. This rearrangement joins TRBV5-6 to TRBJ2-7; 9 bases align to TRBD2. V dropped 3 bases and J dropped 12; count of bases not matched to a gene: 10. Per the germline V gene, CDR1 is SGHDT and CDR2 is YYEEEE. The CDR3 sequence is 13 residues long. DNA of the CDR3: TGTGCCAGCAGCTGGACTAGCGAAACCAAGCCGTACTTC. It specifies CASSWTSETKPYF.

Concerning this clonotype: At one end, the junction sequence differs from germline, possibly due to a read error. This chain connects TRBV7-2 to TRBJ2-3; D is undetermined. The CDR3 length is 15 residues. CDR1 SGHTA and CDR2 FQGNSA come from the germline V gene. The CDR3: CASSFQALNTDTQFF. The CDR3 bases are TGTGCCAGCAGCTTCCAGGCTCTCAACACAGATACGCAGTTTTTT.

With regard to this clonotype: One end of the junction is discordant with germline, which a read error may explain. The rearrangement links TRBV7-7 to TRBJ2-3; 13 positions match TRBD2. Germline CDR1 SSHAT, CDR2 FNYEAQ (reference sequence). This CDR3 is built from 15 residues. CDR3 sequence reads: CASSFGLAGAGEQYF. The CDR3 nucleotides read TGTGCTAGCAGCTTTGGACTAGCGGGAGCCGGGGAGCAGTATTTT.

By share, this clonotype ranks as medium-sized. The rearrangement links TRBV7-2 to TRBJ2-3; 7 nucleotides line up with TRBD2. The CDR3 has 14 amino acids. The V and J ends lost 5 bases and 3 bases, in that order; junction bases with no gene match: 5. Germline V gene data show CDR1 as SGHTA and CDR2 as FQGNSA. The CDR3 sequence is CASSGRLATDTQYF. In nucleotides, the CDR3 is TGTGCCAGCAGCGGGAGACTAGCAACAGATACGCAGTATTTT.

As to this clonotype: Germline and junction disagree at one end, which may indicate a read error. The chain uses TRBV6-1 and TRBJ2-3; TRBD1 might be the D (5 bases). Germline V lookup: CDR1 MNHNS, CDR2 SASEGT. This CDR3 is built from 16 residues. CDR3 sequence reads: CASSELGRSAKDIQYF. For the CDR3, the DNA is TGTGCCAGCAGTGAATTGGGGCGAAGCGCCAAAGACATTCAGTATTTC.

The chain is built from TRBV7-4 and TRBJ2-2; a possible D gene is TRBD1 (5 bases). The CDR3 extends over 15 amino acids. Trimming left V 5 bases short and J 16 bases short, with 26 bases between. In germline, CDR1 is SGHVT, CDR2 SQSDAQ. CDR3 sequence: CASSRKTANTEAQFF. The CDR3 DNA reads as TGTGCCAGCAGCCGGAAGACAGCGAACACAGAGGCGCAGTTTTTT. Variable domain in full (rest from reference TRBV7-4 and TRBJ2-2): GAGVSQSPRYKVAKRGRDVALRCDSISGHVTLYWYRQTLGQGSEVLTYSQSDAQRDKSGRPSGRFSAERPERSVSTLKIQRTEQGDSAVYLCASSRKTANTEAQFFGEGSRLTVL.

In its sample, this clonotype was seen a few times. The chain joins TRBV5-1 to TRBJ2-2, with D possibly called TRBD1 or TRBD2 (7 bases each). V lost 7 bases, J lost 6 bases, and 19 bases lay in between. CDR1 SGHRS and CDR2 YFSETQ come from the germline V gene. This CDR3 is 15 amino acids long. The CDR3 coding sequence is TGCGCCAGCTCCTCCAGGGGGGGAGTAGCCGGGGAGCTGTTTTTT. Translating gives CASSSRGGVAGELFF.

This clonotype was seen many times. The chain combines TRBV7-3 with TRBJ2-7; D is perhaps TRBD2 (6 bases). V dropped 3 bases and J dropped 2 bases, with 8 bases sitting between them. There are 13 residues in the CDR3. Per germline, CDR1 SGHTA and CDR2 FQGTGA. The CDR3 here is CASSFGGTYEQYF. The CDR3 bases are TGTGCCAGCAGCTTTGGCGGGACCTACGAGCAGTACTTC. Full variable domain (remainder filled in from reference TRBV7-3 and TRBJ2-7): GAGVSQTPSNKVTEKGKYVELRCDPISGHTALYWYRQSLGQGPEFLIYFQGTGAADDSGLPNDRFFAVRPEGSVSTLKIQRTERGDSAVYLCASSFGGTYEQYFGPGTRLTVT.

On this clonotype: This may be a read error: a much more frequent sequence differs by one nucleotide. The chain joins TRBV28 to TRBJ2-1, with 9 bases fitting TRBD2. TRBJ2-7 matches the DNA end more closely, so the J call is doubtful. The CDR3 totals 14 residues. Looked up from germline, CDR1 is MDHEN and CDR2 is SYDVKM. The CDR3 sequence is CASSPSGGLGEQYF. CDR3 bases: TGTGCCAGCAGTCCAAGCGGGGGGCTGGGGGAGCAGTACTTC.

Concerning this clonotype: Here the CDR3 omits its conserved ending phenylalanine or tryptophan, so a read error is the likely source. The limits of the CDR3 on the DNA are not certain, so only TCRdb's listed CDR3 is given. The J gene is TRBJ2-5, the V gene TRBV7-6; the D call in the table, TRBD1, was not verified against the DNA. From germline, CDR1 is SGHVS and CDR2 FNYEAQ. The CDR3 length is 15 residues, termini included. CDR3 protein: CASSLTLGSQTTRLS.

The J gene is TRBJ2-2, the V gene TRBV7-2, with 7 bases matching TRBD1. The germline CDR1 and CDR2 sequences are SGHTA and FQGNSA. The CDR3 runs to 14 residues. The DNA of the CDR3 is TGTGCGGGCCGCTTGGGTGTGCGCACAGGGGCGCAGTTTTTT. It is translated as CAGRLGVRTGAQFF.